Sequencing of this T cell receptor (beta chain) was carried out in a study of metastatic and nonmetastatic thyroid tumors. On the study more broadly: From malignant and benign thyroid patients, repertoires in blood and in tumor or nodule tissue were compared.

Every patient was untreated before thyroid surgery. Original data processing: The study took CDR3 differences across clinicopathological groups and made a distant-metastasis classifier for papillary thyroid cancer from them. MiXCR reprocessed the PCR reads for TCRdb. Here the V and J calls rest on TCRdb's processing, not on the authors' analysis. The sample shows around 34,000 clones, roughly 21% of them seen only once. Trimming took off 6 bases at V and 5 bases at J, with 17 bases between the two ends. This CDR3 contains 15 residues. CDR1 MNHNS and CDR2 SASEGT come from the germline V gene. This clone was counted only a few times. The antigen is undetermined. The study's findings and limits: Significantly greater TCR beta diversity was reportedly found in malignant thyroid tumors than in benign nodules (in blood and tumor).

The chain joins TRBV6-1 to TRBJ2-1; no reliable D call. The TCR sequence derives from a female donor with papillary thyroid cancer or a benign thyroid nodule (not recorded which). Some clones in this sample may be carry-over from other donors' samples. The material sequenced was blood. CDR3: CASRQVPLADNEQFF. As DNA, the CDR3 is TGTGCCAGCAGGCAGGTCCCGCTCGCCGACAATGAGCAGTTCTTC.